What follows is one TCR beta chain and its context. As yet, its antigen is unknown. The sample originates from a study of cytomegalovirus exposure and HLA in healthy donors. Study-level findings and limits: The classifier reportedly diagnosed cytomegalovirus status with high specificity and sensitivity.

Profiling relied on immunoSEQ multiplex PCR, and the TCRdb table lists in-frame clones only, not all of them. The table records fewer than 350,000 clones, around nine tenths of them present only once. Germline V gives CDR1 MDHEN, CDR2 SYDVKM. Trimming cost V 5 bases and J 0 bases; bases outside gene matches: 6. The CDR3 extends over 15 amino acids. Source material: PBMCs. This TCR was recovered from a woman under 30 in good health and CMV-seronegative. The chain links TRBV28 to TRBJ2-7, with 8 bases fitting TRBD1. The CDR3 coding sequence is TGTGCCAGCAGTCCAGGGGGCCTTAACTCCTACGAGCAGTACTTC. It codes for CASSPGGLNSYEQYF.